This TCR beta chain was retrieved from a study of T-cell reconstitution after alpha-beta-depleted transplantation in children (TCRdb year 2016). In the study overall: T-cell immune reconstitution after TCRalphabeta/CD19-depleted allogeneic hematopoietic cell transplantation in children was quantitatively tracked in the study by means of TCR repertoire profiling. Summary of the overall study and its limitations: The apparently early recovery of alphabetaT-cell counts about two months after transplant reportedly depended on only several hundred rapidly expanded clones that came from non-depleted graft cells. In some patients, the high TCRbeta diversity seen at day 60 was put down to recipient T cells and intrathymic progenitors that had survived conditioning. Hyperexpanded clone frequencies declined over subsequent months; after one year, T-cell counts and TCRbeta diversity were mostly attributed to newly produced T cells.

This clonotype has just a few counts. Its antigen is not yet known. Per-base quality was not reported, and no clone a single base away is much larger than it. Receptor amplification or capture employed PCR. TCRdb lists the instrument as Illumina HiSeq 2500. TCR libraries were prepared with molecular barcoding, using unique molecular identifiers to normalize TCRbeta repertoire quantification. Through fastp at Q25 and MiXCR, TCRdb rebuilt clones from the public reads, retaining in-frame beta chains. A single entry per CDR3 protein holds the most common genes and DNA from its merged rows. Present in this sample are almost 600,000 distinct CDR3 sequences, roughly 27% of which were seen just once. Jointly, the top ten make up around 36% of the sample. The treatment or condition label of this sample denotes: allogeneic hematopoietic cell transplantation with graft depleted of TCRalphabeta T cells and CD19 B cells. The transplant recipients were children given TCRalphabeta/CD19-depleted allogeneic hematopoietic cell grafts.

The CDR1 and CDR2 encoded by the germline V gene (reference sequence) are GTSNPN and SVGIG. Including the terminal cysteine and phenylalanine, the CDR3 comprises 11 residues. The read is trimmed to its CDR3 DNA, 33 bases read in frame from base 1. V loses 5 bases of germline sequence and J loses 6 bases, and the interval between the two ends is 11 bases. The V and J genes are TRBV30 and TRBJ2-7; tentative D gene TRBD1, with 5 bases matching. The TCR was taken from a boy in the first two years of life with Wiskott-Aldrich syndrome, due to receive a stem cell transplant. Sequencing used PBMCs, obtained before TCRalphabeta/CD19-depleted stem cell transplant. The DNA reads as follows: TGTGCCTGGGGAACAGGTCCCGAGCAGTACTTC. The encoded protein is CAWGTGPEQYF.